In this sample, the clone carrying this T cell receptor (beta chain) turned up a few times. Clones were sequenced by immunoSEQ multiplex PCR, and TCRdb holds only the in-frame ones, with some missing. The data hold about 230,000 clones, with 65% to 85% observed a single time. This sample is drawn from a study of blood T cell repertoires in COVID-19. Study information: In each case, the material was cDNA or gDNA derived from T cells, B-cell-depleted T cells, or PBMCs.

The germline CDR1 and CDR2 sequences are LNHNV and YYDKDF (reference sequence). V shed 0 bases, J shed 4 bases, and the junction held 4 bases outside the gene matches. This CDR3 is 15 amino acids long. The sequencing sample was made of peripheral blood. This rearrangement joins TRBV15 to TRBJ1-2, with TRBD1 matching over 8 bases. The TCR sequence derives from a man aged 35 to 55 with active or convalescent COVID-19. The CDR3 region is CATSREAGGGYGYTF. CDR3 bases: TGTGCCACCAGCAGAGAGGCAGGGGGCGGCTATGGCTACACCTTC.